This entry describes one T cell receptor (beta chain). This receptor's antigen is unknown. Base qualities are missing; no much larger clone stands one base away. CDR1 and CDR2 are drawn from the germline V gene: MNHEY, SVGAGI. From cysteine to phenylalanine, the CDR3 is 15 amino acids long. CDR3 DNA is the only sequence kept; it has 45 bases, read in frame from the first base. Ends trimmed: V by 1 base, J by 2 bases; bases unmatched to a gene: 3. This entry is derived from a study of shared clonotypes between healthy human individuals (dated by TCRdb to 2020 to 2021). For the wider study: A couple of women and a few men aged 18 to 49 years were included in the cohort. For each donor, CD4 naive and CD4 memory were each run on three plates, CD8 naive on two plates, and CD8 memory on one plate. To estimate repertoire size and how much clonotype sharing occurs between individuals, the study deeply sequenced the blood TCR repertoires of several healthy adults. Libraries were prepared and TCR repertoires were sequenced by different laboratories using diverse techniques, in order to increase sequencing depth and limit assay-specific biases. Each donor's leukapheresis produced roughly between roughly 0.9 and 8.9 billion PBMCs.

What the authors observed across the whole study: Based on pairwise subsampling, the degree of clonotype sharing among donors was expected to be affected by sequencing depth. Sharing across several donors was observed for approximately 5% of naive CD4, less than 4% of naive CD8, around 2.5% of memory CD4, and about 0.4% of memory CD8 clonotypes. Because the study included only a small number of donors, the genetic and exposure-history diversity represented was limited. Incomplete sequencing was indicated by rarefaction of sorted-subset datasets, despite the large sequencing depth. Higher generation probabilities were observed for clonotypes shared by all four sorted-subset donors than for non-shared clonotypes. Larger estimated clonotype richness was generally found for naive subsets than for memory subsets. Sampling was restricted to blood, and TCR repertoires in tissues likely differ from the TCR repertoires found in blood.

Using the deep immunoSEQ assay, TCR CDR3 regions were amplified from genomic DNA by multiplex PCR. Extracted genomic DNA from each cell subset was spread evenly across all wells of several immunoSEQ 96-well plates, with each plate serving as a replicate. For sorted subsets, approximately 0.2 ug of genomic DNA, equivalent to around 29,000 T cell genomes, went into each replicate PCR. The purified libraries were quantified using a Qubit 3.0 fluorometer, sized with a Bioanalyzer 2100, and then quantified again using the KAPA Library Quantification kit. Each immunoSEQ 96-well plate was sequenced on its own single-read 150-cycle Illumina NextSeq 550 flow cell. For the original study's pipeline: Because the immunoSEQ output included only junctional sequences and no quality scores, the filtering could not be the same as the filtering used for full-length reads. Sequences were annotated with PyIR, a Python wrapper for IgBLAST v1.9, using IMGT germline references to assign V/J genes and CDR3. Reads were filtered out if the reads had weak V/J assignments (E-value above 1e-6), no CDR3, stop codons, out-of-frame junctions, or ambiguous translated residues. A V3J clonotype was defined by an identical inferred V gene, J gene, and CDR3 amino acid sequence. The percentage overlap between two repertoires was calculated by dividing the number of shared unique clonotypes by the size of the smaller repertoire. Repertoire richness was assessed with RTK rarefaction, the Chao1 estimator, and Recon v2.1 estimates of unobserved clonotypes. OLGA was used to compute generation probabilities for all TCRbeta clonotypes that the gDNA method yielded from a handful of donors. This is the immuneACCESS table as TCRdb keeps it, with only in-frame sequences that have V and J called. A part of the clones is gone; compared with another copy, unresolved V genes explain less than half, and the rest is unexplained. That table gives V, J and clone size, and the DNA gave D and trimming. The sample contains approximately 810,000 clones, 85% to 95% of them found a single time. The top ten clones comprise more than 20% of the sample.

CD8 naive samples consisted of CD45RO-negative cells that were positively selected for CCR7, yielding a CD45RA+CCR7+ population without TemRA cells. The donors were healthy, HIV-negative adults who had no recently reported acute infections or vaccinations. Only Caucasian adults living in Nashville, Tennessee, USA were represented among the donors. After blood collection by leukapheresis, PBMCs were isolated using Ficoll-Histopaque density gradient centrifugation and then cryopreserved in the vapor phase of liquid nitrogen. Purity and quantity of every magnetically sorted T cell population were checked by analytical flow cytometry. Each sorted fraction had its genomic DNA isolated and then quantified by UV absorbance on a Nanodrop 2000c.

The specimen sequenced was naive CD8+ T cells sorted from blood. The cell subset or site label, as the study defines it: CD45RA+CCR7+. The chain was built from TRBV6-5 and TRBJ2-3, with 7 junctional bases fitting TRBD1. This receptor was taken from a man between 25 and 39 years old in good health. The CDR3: CASSYLQGTTDTQYF. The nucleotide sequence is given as TGTGCCAGCAGTTACTTACAGGGGACCACAGATACGCAGTATTTT.